The entry that follows covers one T cell receptor (beta chain) sequence. The data derive from a study of blood T cell repertoires in COVID-19. The assay was immunoSEQ multiplex PCR, and TCRdb's table has in-frame clones only and misses some. The sample includes around 340,000 clones, approximately 83% of them seen just once. Per the germline V gene, CDR1 is MNHEY and CDR2 is SVGAGI. Trimming cost V 0 bases and J 10 bases, with 9 bases left between them. CDR3 length: 13 residues. Sequencing used PBMCs or T cells enriched from blood (not recorded which). V usage is TRBV6-5 and J usage is TRBJ1-4; D uncertain. The sequence derives from a woman in her forties with acute COVID-19. CDR3 loop: CASSYSVEGKLFF. The CDR3 DNA reads as TGTGCCAGCAGTTACTCAGTAGAGGGAAAACTGTTTTTT.